Presented here are 16 T cell receptor beta chains from one specimen sequenced in a study of blood T cells in healthy people across ages. Primed by a sample-barcoded 5' primer and a J-beta primer mix, a second PCR proceeded for roughly 6 to 12 cycles. TCRdb analysed the 5' RACE reads with MiXCR anew, one entry per CDR3 protein. The repertoire includes hundreds of thousands of distinct CDR3 sequences, around 36% of them detected once, and approximately 13% sits in the top ten. The specimen sequenced was blood. Receptors originate from a man aged 18-30 years in good health.

This chain connects TRBV10-3 to TRBJ2-2; D perhaps matches TRBD1 (6 bases). The V end was cut by 4 bases, the J end by 5 bases, with 11 bases between. The CDR3 is 14 residues long. The germline V gene encodes CDR1 ENHRY and CDR2 SYGVKD. Here the CDR3 reads CAISGTGKTGELFF. The CDR3 DNA sequence: TGTGCCATCAGTGGCACAGGGAAAACCGGGGAGCTGTTTTTT.

This clonotype was detected once. This chain connects TRBV5-1 to TRBJ2-3, with D perhaps being TRBD1 or TRBD2 (6 bases each). CDR3 length equals 16 residues. The germline CDR1 and CDR2 sequences are SGHRS and YFSETQ. Trimming took 4 bases from V and 4 from J, leaving 19 bases between them. DNA for the CDR3: TGCGCCAGCAGCCTCAAGAGGGGGGAGAGTCCAGATACGCAGTATTTT. The encoded protein is CASSLKRGESPDTQYF.

The chain recombines TRBV11-2 with TRBJ2-5, with TRBD1 as a possible D gene (6 bases). Germline V gene sequence: CDR1 SGHAT, CDR2 FQNNGV. The CDR3 runs to 15 residues. Between the trimmed V and J ends, which lost 3 bases and 4 bases, there was a span of 15 bases. The CDR3, as DNA: TGTGCCAGCAGCTTTACCGGTAGGGGGTCAGAGACCCAGTACTTC. Translation gives CASSFTGRGSETQYF.

V usage is TRBV6-6 and J usage is TRBJ1-2, with D possibly matching TRBD1 (6 bases). Germline assignment: CDR1 MNHNY and CDR2 SVGAGI (reference sequence). V gave up 0 bases and J gave up 2 bases, with 13 bases separating them. This CDR3 comprises 16 residues. CDR3 nucleotide sequence: TGTGCCAGCAGTTACTCCGGCAGGGGCCGAAACTATGGCTACACCTTC. Amino acid sequence: CASSYSGRGRNYGYTF.

This chain uses TRBV7-8 with TRBJ1-2, with 11 bases identical to TRBD1. The V gene's germline CDR1 is SGHVS and CDR2 FQNEAQ. V shed 0 bases and J 5 bases; nucleotides not matched to a gene: 11. The CDR3 runs 18 residues. The CDR3 nucleotides read TGTGCCAGCAGCTTAGCGAGGACAGGGGGCGTCTTTGGATATGGCTACACCTTC. It translates to CASSLARTGGVFGYGYTF.

The rearrangement uses TRBV4-2 and TRBJ1-4; a weak D match, TRBD1 (5 bases). V lost 6 bases, J lost 6 bases, and 17 bases lay in between. Per germline, CDR1 LGHNA and CDR2 YNFKEQ. The CDR3 sequence is 15 residues long. In DNA, the CDR3 is TGTGCCAGCAGTCGTGGACATGAACCCTATGAAAAACTGTTTTTT. Residues: CASSRGHEPYEKLFF.

The chain combines TRBV5-1 with TRBJ2-4; 13 nucleotides align to TRBD2. The end of the DNA is better explained by TRBJ2-7, so the J call may be wrong. Germline V gives CDR1 SGHRS, CDR2 YFSETQ. The CDR3 runs to 16 residues. The CDR3 sequence is CASNPTTSGGTYEQYF. The DNA for the CDR3 is TGCGCCAGCAACCCGACGACTAGCGGGGGGACCTACGAGCAGTACTTC.

The genes are TRBV3-1 and TRBJ1-1; D perhaps matches TRBD1 (6 bases). Germline V lookup: CDR1 LGHDT, CDR2 YNNKEL (reference sequence). Trimming pared 0 bases from V and 2 bases from J, leaving 7 bases between. This CDR3 region has 14 residues. The CDR3, as DNA: TGTGCCAGCAGCCAAGAGGACAGCAACACTGAAGCTTTCTTT. Its protein product is CASSQEDSNTEAFF.

The chain employs TRBV10-3 and TRBJ2-1, with TRBD1 as a possible D gene (5 bases). V was trimmed by 4 bases and J by 3 bases, leaving 13 bases between them. Per germline, CDR1 ENHRY and CDR2 SYGVKD. CDR3 length: 15 residues. The CDR3 loop is CAISASGADYNEQFF. The CDR3 nucleotides are TGTGCCATCAGTGCGAGTGGGGCAGACTACAATGAGCAGTTCTTC.

This clonotype was found many times. This chain links TRBV12-3 or TRBV12-4 with TRBJ2-1; no definite D call. There are 12 residues in the CDR3. Trimming took 9 bases from V and 9 from J, leaving 15 bases between them. CDR3 sequence (DNA): TGTGCCAGTATAGGTACATGGAGTGAGCAGTTCTTC. Translating it yields CASIGTWSEQFF.

The V and J genes are TRBV4-1 and TRBJ2-3, with D perhaps given as TRBD1 or TRBD2 (6 bases each). This CDR3 contains 16 residues. The V end lost 1 base, the J end lost 2 bases, and 13 bases lay between the germline ends. Germline lookup yields CDR1 MGHRA and CDR2 YSYEKL. The CDR3 DNA follows: TGCGCCAGCAGCCAAGGGAGGGTGGGGGCCACAGATACGCAGTATTTT. This sequence encodes CASSQGRVGATDTQYF.

The chain joins TRBV12-3 or TRBV12-4 to TRBJ2-7, with D possibly TRBD1 on 6 matching bases. The CDR3 totals 15 residues. V dropped 3 bases and J dropped 1 base, with 13 bases sitting between them. The CDR3 coding sequence is TGTGCCAGCAGTTTGGGGGCGCTGGGTTCCTACGAGCAGTACTTC. It specifies CASSLGALGSYEQYF.

This chain connects TRBV7-2 to TRBJ1-3, with 7 bases identical to TRBD1. Germline V gene lookup returns CDR1 SGHTA and CDR2 FQGNSA. The V segment lost 1 base and the J segment 0 bases; nucleotides outside the gene matches: 9. This CDR3 has 18 amino acids. The chain's CDR3 is CASSLGGQGQSSGNTIYF. CDR3 nucleotides: TGTGCCAGCAGCTTAGGGGGCCAGGGACAGTCCTCTGGAAACACCATATATTTT.

There are many counts of this clonotype. The rearrangement joins TRBV3-1 to TRBJ1-2, with a tentative D call TRBD1 (5 bases). The V end was cut by 1 base, the J end by 6 bases, with 12 bases between. Germline CDR1 and CDR2: LGHDT and YNNKEL (reference sequence). CDR3 length: 14 amino acids. CDR3 amino acids: CASSQAGRDHGYTF. The CDR3 coding sequence is TGTGCCAGCAGCCAAGCGGGAAGGGACCATGGCTACACCTTC.

This clonotype was seen only a few times. This chain links TRBV7-2 with TRBJ2-5; D ambiguous. The CDR3 contains 14 residues. The V and J ends lost 0 bases and 2 bases respectively, with 7 bases between them. The V gene's germline CDR1 is SGHTA and CDR2 FQGNSA. In DNA form, the CDR3 reads TGTGCCAGCAGCTTAGCGTGGCAGCAAGAGACCCAGTACTTC. Translating it yields CASSLAWQQETQYF.

The CDR3 bases are TGTGCCAGCAGTTACCGGTCATCGGCACCTGGGGCTTTCTTT. This sequence encodes CASSYRSSAPGAFF. This sequence joins TRBV6-2 or TRBV6-3 and TRBJ1-1; D remains unclear. CDR1 is MNHEY and CDR2 is SVGEGT in the germline V gene. Trimming removed 2 bases from V and 11 bases from J, with 18 bases in between. CDR3 length: 14 residues.